This entry is about one TCR beta chain. Its antigen is unknown. No base quality information exists; no much larger clone differs at one position. This sample was included in a study of T cells in localized non-small cell lung cancer (TCRdb year 2020). For the wider study: The study examined T cell repertoires in roughly 240 patients with early-stage NSCLC and compared tumors with uninvolved tumor-adjacent lungs. The cohort consisted of 236 treatment-naive NSCLC patients whose localized lung tumors had been resected. Of the NSCLC patients, approximately 130 were male and about 97 were female, and the mean age was approximately 66 years.

The immunoSEQ Assay was used to sequence TCR beta CDR3 regions from DNA. As for how the authors treated the data: T cell density was computed as TCR beta template counts normalized to usable DNA estimated by amplifying housekeeping genes. Richness was estimated with the preseqR package, extrapolating to 400,000 templates for PBMC samples and 120,000 templates for tissue samples. Clonality was defined by subtracting Pielou's evenness from one. Tissue-enriched TCRs were identified through differential abundance testing performed on productive amino-acid clonotypes, with a minimum total count of 5 and an alpha of 0.1. Repertoire overlap between compartments was quantified with the Jaccard Index and Morisita Overlap Index. TCR beta CDR3s were clustered by GLIPH together with public tetramer-defined viral CDR3s, and at least three viral sequences plus V-gene enrichment were required for viral motifs. TCRdb obtained this table from immuneACCESS and retained in-frame rearrangements with V and J assigned. These tables miss some clones; where compared with another copy, unresolved V genes account for less than half of the shortfall, and the remainder is unexplained. Clone size and the V and J calls come from that table; the DNA yielded D and trimming. Across this sample there are 30,000 to 40,000 clones, with roughly 90% seen only once. 4.1% of the sample is held by the ten biggest clonotypes.

From a lookup of the germline V gene, CDR1 and CDR2 are SNHLY and FYNNEI. Its CDR3 holds 15 amino acids, cysteine through phenylalanine. The sequence is cut down to CDR3 DNA, 45 bases in frame from base 1. V and J are truncated by 4 bases and 5 bases respectively, leaving an intervening sequence of 12 bases. At diagnosis, peripheral blood, uninvolved tumor-adjacent lung and tumor were collected and stored as a combination of fresh-frozen and FFPE material. For TCR repertoire profiling, blood samples were analyzed as peripheral blood mononuclear cells. Study-wide findings and limitations: Because multi-region sequencing of the tumors was not done, intratumor heterogeneity could not be ruled out. A median of around 57 of the top 100 tumor clones turned up in the paired uninvolved adjacent lung, and 25 to 35 of those clones also ranked among the top 100 of that same adjacent lung. Uninvolved tumor-adjacent lung showed the highest T cell clonality, higher than tumor, which suggests more focused antigenic responses in the uninvolved tumor-adjacent lung. Because of the exploratory design, TCR variables were selected using unadjusted p-values without false-discovery rate correction. Higher T cell density in blood was associated with longer overall survival, whereas higher clonality in adjacent lung was associated with shorter survival.

This specimen was peripheral blood, taken before any cancer treatment. The chain was built from TRBV2 and TRBJ1-6, and possibly TRBD1, on 6 matching bases. This receptor was obtained from a man aged 35 to 69 with stage I lung adenocarcinoma. Read as DNA, the sequence is TGTGCCAGCAGTGCATTGGGGGCTAATAATTCACCCCTCCACTTT. Translated, it gives CASSALGANNSPLHF.